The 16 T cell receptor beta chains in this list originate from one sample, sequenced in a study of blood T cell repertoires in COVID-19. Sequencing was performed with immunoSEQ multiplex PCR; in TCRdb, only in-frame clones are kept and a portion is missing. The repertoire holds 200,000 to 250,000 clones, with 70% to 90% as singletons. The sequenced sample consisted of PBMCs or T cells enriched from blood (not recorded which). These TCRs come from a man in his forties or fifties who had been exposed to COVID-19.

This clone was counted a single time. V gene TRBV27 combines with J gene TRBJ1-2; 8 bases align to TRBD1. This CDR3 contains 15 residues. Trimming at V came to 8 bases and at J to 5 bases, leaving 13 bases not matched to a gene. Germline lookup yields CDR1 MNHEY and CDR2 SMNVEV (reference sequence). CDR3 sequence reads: CASRYQGADLYGYTF. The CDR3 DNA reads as TGTGCCAGCCGATACCAGGGGGCCGATCTTTATGGCTACACCTTC.

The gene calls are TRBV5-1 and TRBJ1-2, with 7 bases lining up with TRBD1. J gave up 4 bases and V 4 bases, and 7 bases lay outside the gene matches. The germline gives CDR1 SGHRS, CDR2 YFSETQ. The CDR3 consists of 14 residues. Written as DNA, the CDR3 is TGCGCCAGCAGCGAAACAGGGGTCTCCTATGGCTACACCTTC. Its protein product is CASSETGVSYGYTF. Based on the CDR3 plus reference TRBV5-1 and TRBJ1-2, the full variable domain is KAGVTQTPRYLIKTRGQQVTLSCSPISGHRSVSWYQQTPGQGLQFLFEYFSETQRNKGNFPGRFSGRQFSNSRSEMNVSTLELGDSALYLCASSETGVSYGYTFGSGTRLTVV.

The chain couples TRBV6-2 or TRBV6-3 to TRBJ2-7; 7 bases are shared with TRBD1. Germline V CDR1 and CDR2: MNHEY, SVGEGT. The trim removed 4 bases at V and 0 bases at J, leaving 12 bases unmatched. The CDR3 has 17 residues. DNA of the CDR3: TGTGCCAGCAGTTTAGATGATCCGGGACAGAACTCCTACGAGCAGTACTTC. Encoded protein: CASSLDDPGQNSYEQYF.

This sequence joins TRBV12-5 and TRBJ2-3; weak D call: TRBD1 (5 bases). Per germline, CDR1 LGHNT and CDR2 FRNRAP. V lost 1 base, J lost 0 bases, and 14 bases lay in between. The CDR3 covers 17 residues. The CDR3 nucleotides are TGTGCTAGTGGTTTGGGACAGCGAGATACTAGCACAGATACGCAGTATTTT. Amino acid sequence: CASGLGQRDTSTDTQYF. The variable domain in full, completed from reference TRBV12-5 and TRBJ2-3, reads DARVTQTPRHKVTEMGQEVTMRCQPILGHNTVFWYRQTMMQGLELLAYFRNRAPLDDSGMPKDRFSAEMPDATLATLKIQPSEPRDSAVYFCASGLGQRDTSTDTQYFGPGTRLTVL.

The CDR3 DNA follows: TGTGCCAGCAGTTTAGCAAGCCTGGATACGCAGTATTTT. Amino acids: CASSLASLDTQYF. The chain combines TRBV28 with TRBJ2-3; D is unclear. CDR3 length: 13 amino acids. In germline, CDR1 is MDHEN, CDR2 SYDVKM. Trimming shortened V by 2 bases and J by 6 bases, and 9 bases separated the two germline ends.

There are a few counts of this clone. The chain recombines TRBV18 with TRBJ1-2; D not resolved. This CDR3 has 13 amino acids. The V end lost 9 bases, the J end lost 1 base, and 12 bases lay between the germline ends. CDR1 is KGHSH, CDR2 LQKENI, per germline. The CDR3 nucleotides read TGTGCCAGTTCTTTGACTGATAACTATGGCTACACCTTC. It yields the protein CASSLTDNYGYTF.

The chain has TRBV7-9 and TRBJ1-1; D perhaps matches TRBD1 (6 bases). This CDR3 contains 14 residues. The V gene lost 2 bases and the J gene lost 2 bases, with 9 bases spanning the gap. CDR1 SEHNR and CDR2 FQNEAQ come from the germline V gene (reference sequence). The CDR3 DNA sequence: TGTGCCAGCAGCTTACAGGGGCCAAACACTGAAGCTTTCTTT. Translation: CASSLQGPNTEAFF. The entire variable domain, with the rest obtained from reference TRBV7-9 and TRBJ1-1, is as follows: DTGVSQNPRHKITKRGQNVTFRCDPISEHNRLYWYRQTLGQGPEFLTYFQNEAQLEKSRLLSDRFSAERPKGSFSTLEIQRTEQGDSAMYLCASSLQGPNTEAFFGQGTRLTVV.

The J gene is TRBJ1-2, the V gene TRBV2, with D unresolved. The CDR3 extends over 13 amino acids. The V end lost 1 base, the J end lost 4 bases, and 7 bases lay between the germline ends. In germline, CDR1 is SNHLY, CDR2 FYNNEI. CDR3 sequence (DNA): TGTGCCAGCAGTGAAGGACGGGTCTATGGCTACACCTTC. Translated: CASSEGRVYGYTF.

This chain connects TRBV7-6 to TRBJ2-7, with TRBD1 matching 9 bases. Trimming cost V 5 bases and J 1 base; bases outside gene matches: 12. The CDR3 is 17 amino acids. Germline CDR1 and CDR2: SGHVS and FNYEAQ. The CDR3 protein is CASSALMTGGESYEQYV. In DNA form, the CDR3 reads TGTGCCAGCAGCGCCCTAATGACAGGGGGGGAATCCTACGAGCAGTACGTC.

CDR3: CASSHNPGHLTNEKLFF. CDR3 nucleotides: TGTGCCAGCAGCCACAATCCGGGACACCTAACTAATGAAAAACTGTTTTTT. The rearrangement links TRBV7-8 to TRBJ1-4; D possibly corresponds to TRBD1 (6 bases). The CDR3 runs 17 residues. Germline lookup yields CDR1 SGHVS and CDR2 FQNEAQ. The V gene lost 5 bases and the J gene lost 1 base, with 17 bases spanning the gap.

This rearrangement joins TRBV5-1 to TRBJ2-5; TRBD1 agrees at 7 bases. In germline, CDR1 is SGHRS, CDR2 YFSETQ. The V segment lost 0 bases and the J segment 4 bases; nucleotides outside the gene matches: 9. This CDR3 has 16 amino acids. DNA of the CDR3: TGCGCCAGCAGCTTGGGGGACAGCTACTATCGAGAGACCCAGTACTTC. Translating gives CASSLGDSYYRETQYF.

Here the CDR3 reads CASNLKTGGIINEQFF. CDR3 DNA: TGTGCCAGCAATCTTAAGACAGGGGGTATCATCAATGAGCAGTTCTTC. The chain carries TRBV2 and TRBJ2-1; TRBD1 aligns across 9 bases. Trimming cost V 7 bases and J 6 bases; bases outside gene matches: 13. CDR1 and CDR2 (germline): SNHLY, FYNNEI. The CDR3 extends over 16 amino acids.

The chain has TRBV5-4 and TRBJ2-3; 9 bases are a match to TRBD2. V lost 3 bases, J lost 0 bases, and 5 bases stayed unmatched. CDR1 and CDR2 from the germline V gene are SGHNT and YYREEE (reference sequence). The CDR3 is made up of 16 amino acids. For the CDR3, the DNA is TGTGCCAGCAGCTCTCTAGCGGGAACTAGCACAGATACGCAGTATTTT. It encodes CASSSLAGTSTDTQYF.

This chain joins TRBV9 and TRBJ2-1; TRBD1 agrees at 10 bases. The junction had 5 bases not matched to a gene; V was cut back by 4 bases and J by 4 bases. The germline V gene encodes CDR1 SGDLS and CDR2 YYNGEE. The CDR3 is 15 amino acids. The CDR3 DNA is TGTGCCAGCAGCCCAACGGGACAGGGGTACAATGAGCAGTTCTTC. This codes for CASSPTGQGYNEQFF.

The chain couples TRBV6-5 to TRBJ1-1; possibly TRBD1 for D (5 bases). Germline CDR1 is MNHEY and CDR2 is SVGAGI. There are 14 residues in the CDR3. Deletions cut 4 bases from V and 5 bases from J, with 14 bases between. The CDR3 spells CASSWGTGVTEAFF. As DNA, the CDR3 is TGTGCCAGCAGTTGGGGTACAGGTGTTACTGAAGCTTTCTTT.

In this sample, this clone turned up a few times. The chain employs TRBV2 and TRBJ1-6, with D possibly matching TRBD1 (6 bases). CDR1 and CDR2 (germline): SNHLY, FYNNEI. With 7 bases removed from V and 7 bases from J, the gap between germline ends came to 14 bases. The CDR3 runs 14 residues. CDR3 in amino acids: CASTQGGGNSPLHF. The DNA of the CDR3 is TGTGCCAGCACCCAAGGGGGGGGGAATTCACCCCTCCACTTT.